This T cell receptor beta chain was recorded in a study of cytomegalovirus exposure and HLA in healthy donors. It was with 60 Vbeta and 13 Jbeta primers that the PCR ran. Profiling relied on immunoSEQ multiplex PCR, and the TCRdb table lists in-frame clones only, not all of them. The sample contains about 98,000 clones, roughly 70% of which appear only once. Findings and caveats of the study: In an earlier analysis, most TCR beta V segments were productive about 87% or about 30% of the time.

This clone turned up a few times. Its cognate antigen is unknown. V lost 6 bases and J lost 2, with 11 bases in between. The CDR3 spans 14 residues. CDR1 SNHLY and CDR2 FYNNEI come from the germline V gene. The V gene is TRBV2, the J gene TRBJ1-5; the D is unclear. The clonotype originates from a male donor in good health and CMV-seronegative. Sample: PBMCs. The CDR3 DNA reads as TGTGCCAGCAGAAGACTTGGAGGCAATCAGCCCCAGCATTTT. Its protein is CASRRLGGNQPQHF.